This T cell receptor (beta chain) was captured in a study of T cells in Graves' hyperthyroidism and ophthalmopathy. Trimming removed 2 bases at V and 4 bases at J, with 9 bases between. Per the germline V gene, CDR1 is SGHRS and CDR2 is YFSETQ. The CDR3 runs 13 residues. Study-level findings and limits: Blood samples included most of the expanded thyroid clonotypes exceeding 0.001. The model forecast ophthalmopathy, anticipating it by a median about 7 months before onset. Separation of ophthalmopathy from stable hyperthyroidism was achieved by a 13 V-J model.

In regard to this clonotype: Its target is unknown.

RNA transcripts gave rise to amplified TCR beta CDR3 regions. RT-PCR in the first round (using the HTBI primer set) targeted the TCR CDR3. Each CDR3 protein gets one entry after TCRdb re-called the multiplex PCR reads with MiXCR. Of 400,000 or so distinct CDR3 sequences in the sample, about 14% were seen once. The TCR originated in a man aged 50 or older with Graves' ophthalmopathy. J is TRBJ1-2 and V is TRBV5-1; D is uncertain. The sample comprised blood. CDR3 DNA: TGCGCCAGCAGCTTAGACAACTCCTATGGCTACACCTTC. Its protein product is CASSLDNSYGYTF.